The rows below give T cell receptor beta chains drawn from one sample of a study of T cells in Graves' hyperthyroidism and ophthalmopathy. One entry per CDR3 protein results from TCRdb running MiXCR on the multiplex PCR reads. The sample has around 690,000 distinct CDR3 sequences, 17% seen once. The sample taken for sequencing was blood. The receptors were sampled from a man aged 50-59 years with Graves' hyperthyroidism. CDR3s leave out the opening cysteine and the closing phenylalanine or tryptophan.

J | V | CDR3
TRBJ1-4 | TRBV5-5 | ASSLGGITNEKLF
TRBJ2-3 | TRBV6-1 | ASSPLAGLSTDTQY
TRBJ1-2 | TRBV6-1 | ASSVAGTREYGYT
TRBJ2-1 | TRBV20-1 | SARVGRLAGEHVNEQF
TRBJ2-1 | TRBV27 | ASSPGTTTYNEQF
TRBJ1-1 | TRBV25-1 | ASSQSNRDSEAF
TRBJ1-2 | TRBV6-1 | ASSREFSPYGYT
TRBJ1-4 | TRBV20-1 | SASPQGVREKLF
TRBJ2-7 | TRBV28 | ASSSGATEYEQY
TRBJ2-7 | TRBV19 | ASSSRTSVTEQY
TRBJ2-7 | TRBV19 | ASSMWASGSSYEQH
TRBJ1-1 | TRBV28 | ASSLSTGSEEAF
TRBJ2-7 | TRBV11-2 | ASSLYRRAPYEQY
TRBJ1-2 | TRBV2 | ASSRGSDGYT
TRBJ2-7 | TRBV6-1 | ASIHNRLAGVEQY
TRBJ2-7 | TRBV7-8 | ASSPGQGGPYEQY
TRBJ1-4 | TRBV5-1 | ASSFNPIRQRLSTNEKLF
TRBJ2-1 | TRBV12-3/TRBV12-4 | ASSFKSELYNEQF
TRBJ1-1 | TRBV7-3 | ASSPNVGVSEAF
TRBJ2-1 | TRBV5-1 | ASSFSGATYNEQF
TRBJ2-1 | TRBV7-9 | ASSSTGAGVTRYLNEQF
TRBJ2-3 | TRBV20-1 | SARGTSGISDTQY